These 4 T cell receptor beta chains were sequenced from one sample in a study of blood T cell repertoires in COVID-19. Measured with immunoSEQ multiplex PCR; TCRdb has only the in-frame clones, and not every one. This repertoire shows approximately 250,000 clones, 70% to 85% found once; its top ten account for about 15%. The sequenced material came from PBMCs or T cells enriched from blood (not recorded which). These receptors all stem from a man aged 35-49 years who had recovered from COVID-19.

The gene calls are TRBV30 and TRBJ1-1; D is unclear. Germline CDR1 reads GTSNPN; CDR2 reads SVGIG (reference sequence). V lost 5 bases and J 12 bases, leaving 16 bases between the germline ends. CDR3 length: 11 amino acids. The CDR3: CAWAPLGGTFF. The CDR3 bases are TGTGCCTGGGCCCCCCTCGGAGGGACTTTCTTT.

This clone showed up just a few times. The chain carries TRBV28 and TRBJ2-1, with a possible D match to TRBD2 (6 bases). The CDR3 spans 15 residues. Looked up from germline, CDR1 is MDHEN and CDR2 is SYDVKM. Trimming cost V 7 bases and J 3 bases, with 16 bases left between them. CDR3 sequence (DNA): TGTGCCAGCAACCCCTGGAGGGGAATCTACAATGAGCAGTTCTTC. This codes for CASNPWRGIYNEQFF. The full variable domain, rest sourced from reference TRBV28 and TRBJ2-1, is DVKVTQSSRYLVKRTGEKVFLECVQDMDHENMFWYRQDPGLGLRLIYFSYDVKMKEKGDIPEGYSVSREKKERFSLILESASTNQTSMYLCASNPWRGIYNEQFFGPGTRLTVL.

The V and J genes are TRBV5-4 and TRBJ2-1; 9 nucleotides match TRBD1. There are 15 residues in the CDR3. Trimming took 4 bases from V and 7 from J; bases not matched to a gene: 9. The germline CDR1 and CDR2 sequences are SGHNT and YYREEE (reference sequence). CDR3 coding DNA: TGTGCCAGCAGCCCGGGAAGGGACAGGGTAAATGAGCAGTTCTTC. This encodes CASSPGRDRVNEQFF.

V gene TRBV29-1 combines with J gene TRBJ1-1; a weak D match, TRBD1 (6 bases). Looked up from germline, CDR1 is SQVTM and CDR2 is ANQGSEA. The CDR3 consists of 14 residues. V was clipped by 2 bases and J by 2 bases, with 12 bases between them. CDR3 loop: CSVEKGTPNTEAFF. CDR3 DNA sequence: TGCAGCGTTGAAAAAGGGACACCTAACACTGAAGCTTTCTTT.